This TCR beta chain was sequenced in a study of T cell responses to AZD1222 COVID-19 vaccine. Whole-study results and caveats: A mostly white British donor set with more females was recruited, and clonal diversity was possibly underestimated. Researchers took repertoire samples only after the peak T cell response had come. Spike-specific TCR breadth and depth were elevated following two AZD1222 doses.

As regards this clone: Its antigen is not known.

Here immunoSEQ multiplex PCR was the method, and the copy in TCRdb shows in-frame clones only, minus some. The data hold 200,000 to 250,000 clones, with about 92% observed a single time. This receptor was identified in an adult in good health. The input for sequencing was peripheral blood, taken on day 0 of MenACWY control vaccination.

The DNA for the CDR3 is TGTGCCAGCAGCTTAGCGCGAAGGGGGCGGGACAATGAGCAGTTCTTC. This codes for CASSLARRGRDNEQFF. The rearrangement uses TRBV7-9 and TRBJ2-1; 7 nucleotides agree with TRBD1. The germline CDR1 and CDR2 sequences are SEHNR and FQNEAQ (reference sequence). The trim removed 0 bases at V and 5 bases at J, leaving 7 bases unmatched. This CDR3 region has 16 residues. Combining the CDR3 with reference TRBV7-9 and TRBJ2-1 gives the whole variable domain DTGVSQNPRHKITKRGQNVTFRCDPISEHNRLYWYRQTLGQGPEFLTYFQNEAQLEKSRLLSDRFSAERPKGSFSTLEIQRTEQGDSAMYLCASSLARRGRDNEQFFGPGTRLTVL.